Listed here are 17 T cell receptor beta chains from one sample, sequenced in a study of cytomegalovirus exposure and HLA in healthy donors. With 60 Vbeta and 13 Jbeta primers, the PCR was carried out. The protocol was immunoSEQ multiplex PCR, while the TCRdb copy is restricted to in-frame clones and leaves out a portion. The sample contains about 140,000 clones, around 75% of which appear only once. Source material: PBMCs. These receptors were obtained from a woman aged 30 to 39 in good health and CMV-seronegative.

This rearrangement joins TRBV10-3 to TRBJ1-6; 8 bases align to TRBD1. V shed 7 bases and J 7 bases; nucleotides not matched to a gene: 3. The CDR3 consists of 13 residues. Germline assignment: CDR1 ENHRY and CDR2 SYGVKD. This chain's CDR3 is CAIKGQVNSPLHF. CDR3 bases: TGTGCCATCAAGGGACAGGTGAATTCACCCCTCCACTTT.

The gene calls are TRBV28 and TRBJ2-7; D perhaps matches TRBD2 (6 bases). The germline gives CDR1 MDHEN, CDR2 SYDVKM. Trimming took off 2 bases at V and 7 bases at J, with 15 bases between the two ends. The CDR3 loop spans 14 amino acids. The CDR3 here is CASSLERELGEQYF. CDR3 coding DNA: TGTGCCAGCAGTTTAGAACGGGAGCTGGGAGAGCAGTACTTC.

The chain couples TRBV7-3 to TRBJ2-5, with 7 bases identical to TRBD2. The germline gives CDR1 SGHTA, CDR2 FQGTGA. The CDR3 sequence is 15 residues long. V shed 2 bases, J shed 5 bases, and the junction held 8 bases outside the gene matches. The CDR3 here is CASSLGDYRGETQYF. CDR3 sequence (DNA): TGTGCCAGCAGCTTAGGGGACTACCGAGGGGAGACCCAGTACTTC.

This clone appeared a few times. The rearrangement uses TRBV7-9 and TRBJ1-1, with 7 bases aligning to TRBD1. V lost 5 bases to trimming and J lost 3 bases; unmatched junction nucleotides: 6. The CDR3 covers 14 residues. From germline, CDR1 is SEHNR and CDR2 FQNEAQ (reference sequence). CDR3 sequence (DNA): TGTGCCAGCAGCAGTAGGGGGCGAGACACTGAAGCTTTCTTT. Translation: CASSSRGRDTEAFF. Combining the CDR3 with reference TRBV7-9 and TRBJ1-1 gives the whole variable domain DTGVSQNPRHKITKRGQNVTFRCDPISEHNRLYWYRQTLGQGPEFLTYFQNEAQLEKSRLLSDRFSAERPKGSFSTLEIQRTEQGDSAMYLCASSSRGRDTEAFFGQGTRLTVV.

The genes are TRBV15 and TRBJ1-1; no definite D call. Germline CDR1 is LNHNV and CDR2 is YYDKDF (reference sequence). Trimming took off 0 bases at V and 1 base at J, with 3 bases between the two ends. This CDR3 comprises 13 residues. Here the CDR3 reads CATSRDSNTEAFF. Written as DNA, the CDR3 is TGTGCCACCAGCAGAGACTCGAACACTGAAGCTTTCTTT.

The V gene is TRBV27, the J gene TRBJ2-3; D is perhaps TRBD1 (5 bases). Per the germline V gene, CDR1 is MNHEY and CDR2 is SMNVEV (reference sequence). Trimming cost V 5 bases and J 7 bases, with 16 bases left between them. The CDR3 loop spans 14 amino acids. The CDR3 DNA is TGTGCCAGCAGTCCCGAATGGACATCATATACGCAGTATTTT. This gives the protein CASSPEWTSYTQYF.

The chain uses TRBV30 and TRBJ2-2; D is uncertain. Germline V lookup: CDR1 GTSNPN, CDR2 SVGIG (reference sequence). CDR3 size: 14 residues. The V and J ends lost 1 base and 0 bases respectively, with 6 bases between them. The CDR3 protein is CAWSAIPNTGELFF. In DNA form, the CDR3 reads TGTGCCTGGAGTGCAATCCCGAACACCGGGGAGCTGTTTTTT.

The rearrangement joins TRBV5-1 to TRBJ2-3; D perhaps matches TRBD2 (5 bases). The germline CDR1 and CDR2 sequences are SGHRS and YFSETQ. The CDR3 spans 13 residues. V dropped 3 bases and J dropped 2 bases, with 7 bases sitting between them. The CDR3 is CASSSGYTDTQYF. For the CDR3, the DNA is TGCGCCAGCAGCTCGGGGTACACAGATACGCAGTATTTT.

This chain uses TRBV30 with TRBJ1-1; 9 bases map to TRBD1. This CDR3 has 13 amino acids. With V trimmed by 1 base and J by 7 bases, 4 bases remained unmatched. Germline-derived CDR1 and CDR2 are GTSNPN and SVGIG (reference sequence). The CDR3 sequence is CAWSATTGGEAFF. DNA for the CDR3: TGTGCCTGGAGTGCTACGACAGGGGGTGAAGCTTTCTTT.

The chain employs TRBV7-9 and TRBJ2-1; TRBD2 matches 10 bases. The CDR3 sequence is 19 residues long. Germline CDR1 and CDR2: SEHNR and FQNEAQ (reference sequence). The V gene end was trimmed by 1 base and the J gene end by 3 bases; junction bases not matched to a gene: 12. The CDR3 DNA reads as TGTGCCAGCAGCTTAGTTGTGGGTCGGGGACTAGCGTACTACAATGAGCAGTTCTTC. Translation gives CASSLVVGRGLAYYNEQFF.

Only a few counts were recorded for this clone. The CDR3 protein is CASSLGQGAGPQHF. The CDR3 region has the DNA TGTGCCAGCAGCTTAGGTCAGGGTGCAGGGCCCCAGCATTTT. The chain couples TRBV7-9 to TRBJ1-5; tentatively, D is TRBD1 (5 bases). The CDR3 runs 14 residues. V was trimmed by 1 base and J by 9 bases, leaving 13 bases between them. Germline V CDR1 and CDR2: SEHNR, FQNEAQ (reference sequence).

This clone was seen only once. In nucleotides, the CDR3 is TGTGCCAGCACAGACTCCTACTCCTACGAGCAGTACTTC. Its protein product is CASTDSYSYEQYF. The gene calls are TRBV2 and TRBJ2-7; D uncertain. CDR1 and CDR2 (germline): SNHLY, FYNNEI. V lost 7 bases and J 0 bases, leaving 10 bases between the germline ends. CDR3 size: 13 residues.

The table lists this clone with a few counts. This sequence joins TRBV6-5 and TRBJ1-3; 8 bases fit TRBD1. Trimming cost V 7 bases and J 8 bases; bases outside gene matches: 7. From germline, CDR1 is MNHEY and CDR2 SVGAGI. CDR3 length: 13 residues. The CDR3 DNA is TGTGCCAGCAACGACAGGGGCTTGCACACCATATATTTT. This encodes CASNDRGLHTIYF.

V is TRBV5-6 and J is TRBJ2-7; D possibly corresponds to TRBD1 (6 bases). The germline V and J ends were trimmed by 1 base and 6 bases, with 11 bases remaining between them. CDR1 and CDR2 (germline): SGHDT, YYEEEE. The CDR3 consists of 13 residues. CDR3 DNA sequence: TGTGCCAGCAGCTTGATGCAGGGGAGCGAGCAGTACGTC. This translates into CASSLMQGSEQYV.

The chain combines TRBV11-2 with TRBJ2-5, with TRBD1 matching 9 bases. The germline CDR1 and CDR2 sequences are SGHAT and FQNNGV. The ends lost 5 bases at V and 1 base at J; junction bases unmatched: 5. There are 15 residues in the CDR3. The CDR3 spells CASSPPTGGQETQYF. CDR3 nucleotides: TGTGCCAGCAGCCCCCCGACAGGGGGCCAAGAGACCCAGTACTTC.

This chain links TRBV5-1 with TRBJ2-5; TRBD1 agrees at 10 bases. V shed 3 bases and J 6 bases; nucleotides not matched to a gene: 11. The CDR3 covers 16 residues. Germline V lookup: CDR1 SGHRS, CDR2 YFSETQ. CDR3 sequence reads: CASSSTRGQGVKTQYF. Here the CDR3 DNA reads TGCGCCAGCAGCTCGACGCGAGGACAGGGGGTAAAGACCCAGTACTTC.

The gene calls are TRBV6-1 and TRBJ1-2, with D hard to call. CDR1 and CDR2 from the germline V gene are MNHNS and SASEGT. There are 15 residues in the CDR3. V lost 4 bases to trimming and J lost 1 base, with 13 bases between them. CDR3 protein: CASSVNFGDNYGYTF. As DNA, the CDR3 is TGTGCCAGCAGTGTTAACTTCGGGGATAACTATGGCTACACCTTC.